The TCR beta chain under discussion was sequenced for a study of cytomegalovirus exposure and HLA in healthy donors. At the level of the study: There were 70 million to 95 million unique TCRs (from HLA-typed donors) in an early data release.

Amplification used 60 Vbeta primers and 13 Jbeta primers. Produced via immunoSEQ multiplex PCR; TCRdb's table is partial and in-frame only. The table has approximately 250,000 clones, more than 75% seen once. Overall study results and limits: Later analysis suggested most CMV-associated TCR beta chains were HLA-restricted. Immune exposure data for these donors was limited to CMV serostatus.

This clone was recorded only once. Its antigen is still unknown. The CDR3 runs 14 residues. Germline CDR1 and CDR2: LNHDA and SQIVND (reference sequence). Trimming at V came to 3 bases and at J to 3 bases, leaving 5 bases not matched to a gene. Sequencing was performed on PBMCs. The sequence derives from a girl aged 2 to 10 in good health and CMV-seronegative. The V call is TRBV19, the J call TRBJ2-7, with 7 bases matching TRBD1. Here the CDR3 reads CASSILPGGYEQYF. DNA for the CDR3: TGTGCCAGTAGTATCCTGCCAGGGGGCTACGAGCAGTACTTC.